This T cell receptor beta chain is from a study of CD8 T cells in ankylosing spondylitis (dated by TCRdb to about 2017). In the study overall: To find TCR variants linked to disease, the study profiled T cell receptor beta repertoires in ankylosing spondylitis patients and healthy donors. The full study cohort was made up of approximately 24 ankylosing spondylitis patients and 108 healthy donors. Peripheral blood samples were taken, and synovial fluid was additionally collected from ankylosing spondylitis patients. Study-wide conclusions, independent of this receptor: The disease-linked clones had a CD8+ phenotype and were found at relatively low frequencies in peripheral blood. Blood from ankylosing spondylitis patients appeared to be characterized by a TCR beta motif composed of 7 to 9 highly homologous amino acid variants. Some motif variants had previously been reported in the synovial fluid and blood of reactive arthritis patients, which suggests shared mechanisms of disease initiation. Significant enrichment of the disease-linked clones was reported in matched synovial fluid samples from ankylosing spondylitis patients.

Including cysteine and phenylalanine, the CDR3 has 14 amino acids. The sequence is cut down to CDR3 DNA, 42 bases in frame from base 1. In the germline V gene, CDR1 corresponds to LGHNT and CDR2 to FRNRAP. Clipping removes 7 bases from V and 0 bases from J, with 4 as the unmatched junction base count. The sequencer was an Illumina HiSeq 2500. TCR beta libraries were prepared by quantitative 5'-RACE with molecular barcodes. The published analysis was carried out like this. Disease-linked TCR variants were identified with a new computational method built on a probabilistic model of VDJ rearrangement. TCRdb reprocessed the public reads (quality trimming at Q25 with fastp, clone calling with MiXCR) and kept in-frame beta chains. Rows merge per CDR3 protein into single entries with the most common DNA and genes. TCRdb's processing, not the authors', yielded these V and J calls. The sample table shows approximately 550,000 distinct CDR3 sequences, and roughly an eighth are seen once. The ten largest clonotypes hold under 7.5% of the sample.

This clonotype was detected a few times. Its cognate antigen has yet to be identified. Base qualities were left out, and no much larger clone turns up one base away. The specimen sequenced was blood, either unsorted or a sorted T cell fraction (not recorded which). This sequence was found in a male donor with ankylosing spondylitis. The chain was built from TRBV12-5 and TRBJ2-5, and 8 junctional nucleotides match TRBD2. At the DNA level, the sequence is TGTGCTAGTGATCGAGCGGGGGACCAAGAGACCCAGTACTTC. Protein translation: CASDRAGDQETQYF.